The following is a T cell receptor beta chain sequence with its context. Looked up from germline, CDR1 is SGHRS and CDR2 is YFSETQ. This CDR3 contains 16 residues. Trimming took 3 bases from V and 3 from J; bases not matched to a gene: 9. Separate cDNA molecules received unique molecular identifiers, which the library attached to them. TCRdb re-derived calls from the RACE reads in MiXCR, one entry per CDR3 protein. The table has 80,000 to 100,000 distinct CDR3 sequences, 7.5% to 9% seen once. These data originate in a study of human T cells and chemical hapten exposure. Study as a whole: Sensitization involved placing 2% DPC onto a roughly 2 cm by roughly 2 cm region of upper inner arm skin. Patch testing was performed with 0.01% DPC on the upper back, with reading at 6 days.

Time point of the sample: patch test 1, 2 weeks after DPC sensitization. Treatment specified: therapeutic diphenylcyclopropenone sensitization with weekly scalp DPC. Participating donors were patients with alopecia, aged 18 to 70 years, considered appropriate candidates for DPC. The sequence was obtained from a woman aged 25 to 45 with alopecia areata. Some clones in this sample may be carry-over from other donors' samples. V is TRBV5-1 and J is TRBJ1-5; 7 bases line up with TRBD1. The starting material was whole blood, obtained in connection with sensitization to the hapten diphenylcyclopropenone (DPC). Written as DNA, the CDR3 is TGCGCCAGCAGCTGGGGGACAGATGAATACAATCAGCCCCAGCATTTT. Translating it yields CASSWGTDEYNQPQHF.